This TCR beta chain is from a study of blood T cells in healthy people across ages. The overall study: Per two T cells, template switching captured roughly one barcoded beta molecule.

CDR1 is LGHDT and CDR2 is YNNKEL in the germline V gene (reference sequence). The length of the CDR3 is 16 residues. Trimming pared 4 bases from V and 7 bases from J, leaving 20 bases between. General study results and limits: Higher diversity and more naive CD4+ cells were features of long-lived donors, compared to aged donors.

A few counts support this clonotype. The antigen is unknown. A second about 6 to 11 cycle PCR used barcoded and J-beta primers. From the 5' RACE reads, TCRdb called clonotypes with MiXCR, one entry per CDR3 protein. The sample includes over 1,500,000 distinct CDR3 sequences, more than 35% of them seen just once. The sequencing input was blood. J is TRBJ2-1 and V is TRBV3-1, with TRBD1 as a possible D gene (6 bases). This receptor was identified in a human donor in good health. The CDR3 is CASSPLGDTRENEQFF. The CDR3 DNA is TGTGCCAGCAGCCCCCTTGGGGACACCCGAGAAAATGAGCAGTTCTTC.